These 27 T cell receptor beta chains came from one sample sequenced in a study of T cells after posttransplantation cyclophosphamide. Profiled with immunoSEQ multiplex PCR; TCRdb holds only in-frame clones, not every one. Listed for the sample are some 3,300 clones, none seen a single time. Treatment was busulfan-fludarabine conditioning, a marrow graft, and cyclophosphamide on days +3 and +4. Sequenced material: PBMCs, taken after allogeneic stem cell transplant with posttransplant cyclophosphamide. Receptor source: a male patient aged 25-45 years who received an allogeneic stem cell transplant from a related donor, was CMV-positive, and had acute GVHD only. Some T cells may originate from the graft donor.

This clone was seen many times. The chain is built from TRBV4-1 and TRBJ2-5, with a weak D call TRBD2 (5 bases). The germline V gene encodes CDR1 MGHRA and CDR2 YSYEKL. Deletions cut 0 bases from V and 2 bases from J, with 13 bases between. The CDR3 spans 16 residues. The CDR3 DNA sequence: TGCGCCAGCAGCCAAGACCGGATTCGGGGACAAGAGACCCAGTACTTC. Translation gives CASSQDRIRGQETQYF.

This clone was found many times. The V gene is TRBV9, the J gene TRBJ2-7; 8 bases are shared with TRBD1. Trimming cost V 3 bases and J 9 bases; bases outside gene matches: 5. This CDR3 has 12 residues. Germline CDR1 is SGDLS and CDR2 is YYNGEE. This CDR3 is CASSADRGVQYF. The CDR3 coding sequence is TGTGCCAGCAGCGCTGACAGGGGAGTGCAGTACTTC.

This clone showed up many times. V is TRBV27 and J is TRBJ1-6; D ambiguous. The V end was cut by 0 bases, the J end by 0 bases, with 12 bases between. The germline gives CDR1 MNHEY, CDR2 SMNVEV (reference sequence). The CDR3 spans 18 residues. The CDR3 DNA reads as TGTGCCAGCAGTTTATCAGGGTCCAAAGACTCCTATAATTCACCCCTCCACTTT. It is translated as CASSLSGSKDSYNSPLHF.

This clone came up many times. V gene TRBV6-1 combines with J gene TRBJ1-2; 8 positions match TRBD1. The ends lost 4 bases at V and 6 bases at J; junction bases unmatched: 4. This CDR3 is built from 13 residues. The germline V gene has CDR1 MNHNS and CDR2 SASEGT. CDR3 in amino acids: CASSARGRNGYTF. For the CDR3, the DNA is TGTGCCAGCAGTGCCAGGGGGCGGAATGGCTACACCTTC.

This clone was recorded many times. The V and J genes are TRBV6-5 and TRBJ1-2, with TRBD1 matching over 9 bases. CDR1 and CDR2 from the germline V gene are MNHEY and SVGAGI. Unmatched junction bases numbered 2, after V lost 7 bases and J lost 5 bases. This CDR3 is built from 12 residues. For the CDR3, the DNA is TGTGCCAGCACGGGGACAGGGTATGGCTACACCTTC. Translating it yields CASTGTGYGYTF.

This clone has a count of ten or more. This rearrangement joins TRBV7-9 to TRBJ2-7; 8 nucleotides align to TRBD1. Germline CDR1 is SEHNR and CDR2 is FQNEAQ (reference sequence). The V and J ends lost 5 bases and 1 base, in that order; junction bases with no gene match: 7. This CDR3 comprises 15 residues. CDR3 in DNA: TGTGCCAGCAGCGTACCTGGACAGGGATCCTACGAGCAGTACTTC. Protein product: CASSVPGQGSYEQYF.

This clone was seen ten or more times. The chain links TRBV6-2 or TRBV6-3 to TRBJ2-2; D possibly corresponds to TRBD2 (6 bases). The CDR3 spans 14 residues. Germline V lookup: CDR1 MNHEY, CDR2 SVGEGT. The germline V and J ends were trimmed by 5 bases and 7 bases, with 14 bases remaining between them. CDR3 loop: CASSRLEKNGELFF. DNA of the CDR3: TGTGCCAGCAGTAGACTAGAAAAGAACGGGGAGCTGTTTTTT.

This clone was detected ten times or more. The CDR3 coding sequence is TGCGCCAGCAGCCTGGCGACTAGCGGCACAGATACGCAGTATTTT. Amino acids: CASSLATSGTDTQYF. This chain links TRBV5-1 with TRBJ2-3; 8 bases align to TRBD2. The CDR3 extends over 15 amino acids. In germline, CDR1 is SGHRS, CDR2 YFSETQ. With 4 bases clipped from V and 1 base from J, the junction kept 5 bases outside the gene matches.

This clone was seen ten or more times. This sequence joins TRBV11-2 and TRBJ2-5, with a possible D match to TRBD2 (7 bases). The CDR3 runs 14 residues. The ends were cut back, 4 bases at V and 4 bases at J, with 13 bases in the middle. CDR1 is SGHAT and CDR2 is FQNNGV in the germline V gene. The CDR3: CASSSRGGAETQYF. The CDR3 bases are TGTGCCAGCAGCTCCCGAGGGGGGGCAGAGACCCAGTACTTC.

This clone was found many times. This chain connects TRBV12-3 or TRBV12-4 to TRBJ2-1; D ambiguous. This CDR3 comprises 13 residues. Trimming took off 3 bases at V and 9 bases at J, with 12 bases between the two ends. Here the CDR3 DNA reads TGTGCCAGCAGTTTGAATCGGGTTAGTGAGCAGTTCTTC. Its translation is CASSLNRVSEQFF.

This clone came up many times. The chain combines TRBV2 with TRBJ2-7; no reliable D call. The germline gives CDR1 SNHLY, CDR2 FYNNEI. This CDR3 has 14 amino acids. Trimming took 2 bases from V and 3 from J, leaving 11 bases between them. The CDR3 sequence: CASSEQNRHYEQYF. In DNA, the CDR3 is TGTGCCAGCAGTGAACAGAACAGACACTACGAGCAGTACTTC.

This clone counts as medium-sized. V gene TRBV19 combines with J gene TRBJ2-4; D remains unclear. Germline V gene data show CDR1 as LNHDA and CDR2 as SQIVND (reference sequence). This CDR3 region has 15 residues. V shed 3 bases and J shed 0 bases, with 9 bases lying between them. The CDR3 region has the DNA TGTGCCAGTAGTATTGTTGGCCAAGCCAAAAACATTCAGTACTTC. This sequence encodes CASSIVGQAKNIQYF.

The sample holds many counts of this clone. This sequence joins TRBV16 and TRBJ1-2; 8 bases align to TRBD1. The CDR3 sequence is 16 residues long. Germline V lookup: CDR1 KGHSY, CDR2 FQNENV. V shed 5 bases, J shed 4 bases, and the junction held 12 bases outside the gene matches. CDR3: CASSEKDRADLYGYTF. The CDR3 DNA is TGTGCCAGCAGCGAAAAGGACAGGGCGGACCTCTATGGCTACACCTTC.

This clone came up many times. The chain employs TRBV19 and TRBJ1-1; TRBD1 matches 7 bases. CDR1 LNHDA and CDR2 SQIVND come from the germline V gene (reference sequence). The CDR3 is made up of 11 amino acids. J gave up 4 bases and V 10 bases, and 3 bases lay outside the gene matches. The CDR3 region has the DNA TGTGCCACCACAGGGGCCACTGAAGCTTTCTTT. As protein: CATTGATEAFF. Full variable domain (missing parts from reference TRBV19 and TRBJ1-1): DGGITQSPKYLFRKEGQNVTLSCEQNLNHDAMYWYRQDPGQGLRLIYYSQIVNDFQKGDIAEGYSVSREKKESFPLTVTSAQKNPTAFYLCATTGATEAFFGQGTRLTVV.

This clone was found many times. This chain joins TRBV5-1 and TRBJ2-3; 11 bases agree with TRBD2. The CDR3 has 17 amino acids. V was clipped by 4 bases and J by 3 bases; unmatched bases: 10. CDR1 and CDR2 from the germline V gene are SGHRS and YFSETQ. CDR3 residues: CASSPLIAGGGTDTQYF. CDR3 coding DNA: TGCGCCAGCAGCCCACTAATAGCGGGGGGGGGTACAGATACGCAGTATTTT.

This clone is categorized as medium-sized. The V call is TRBV5-6, the J call TRBJ1-2, with 10 bases identical to TRBD1. The junction had 6 bases not matched to a gene; V was cut back by 4 bases and J by 3 bases. The CDR3 is made up of 15 amino acids. Per germline, CDR1 SGHDT and CDR2 YYEEEE. The CDR3 region is CASSPGTGADYGYTF. The CDR3 bases are TGTGCCAGCAGCCCCGGGACAGGGGCTGACTATGGCTACACCTTC. Variable domain in full (rest from reference TRBV5-6 and TRBJ1-2): DAGVTQSPTHLIKTRGQQVTLRCSPKSGHDTVSWYQQALGQGPQFIFQYYEEEERQRGNFPDRFSGHQFPNYSSELNVNALLLGDSALYLCASSPGTGADYGYTFGSGTRLTVV.

In its sample, this clone was seen many times. The gene calls are TRBV10-3 and TRBJ1-1, with D perhaps matching TRBD1 (5 bases). V was shortened by 6 bases and J by 10 bases, with 18 bases between the two germline ends. Per germline, CDR1 ENHRY and CDR2 SYGVKD. CDR3 length: 13 residues. The CDR3 spells CAIRPRRGEGAFF. For the CDR3, the DNA is TGTGCCATCAGACCACGGAGGGGTGAGGGAGCTTTCTTT.

By frequency in the sample, this clone is medium-sized. The chain couples TRBV5-4 to TRBJ2-5, with 9 bases matching TRBD2. Trimming removed 5 bases from V and 6 bases from J; junction bases left unmatched: 8. The length of the CDR3 is 14 residues. Germline loops: CDR1 SGHNT, CDR2 YYREEE (reference sequence). The CDR3 region has the DNA TGTGCCAGCAGTGGCGGGGGGGCCGAAAAGACCCAGTACTTC. As protein: CASSGGGAEKTQYF. The full variable domain, in which reference TRBV5-4 and TRBJ2-5 provide the parts outside the CDR3, is ETGVTQSPTHLIKTRGQQVTLRCSSQSGHNTVSWYQQALGQGPQFIFQYYREEENGRGNFPPRFSGLQFPNYSSELNVNALELDDSALYLCASSGGGAEKTQYFGPGTRLLVL.

This clone has a count of ten or more. The V call is TRBV9, the J call TRBJ1-1, with 7 positions matching TRBD1. Losses at the gene ends were 3 bases for V and 0 bases for J; bases not matched to a gene: 5. The CDR3 consists of 15 residues. Germline assignment: CDR1 SGDLS and CDR2 YYNGEE. The CDR3 reads CASSARQGMNTEAFF. The CDR3 DNA is TGTGCCAGCAGCGCCCGACAGGGAATGAACACTGAAGCTTTCTTT.

This clone was counted ten times or more. CDR3 coding DNA: TGTGCCAGCAGCTTATCGGGGGGCGGTAACACCGGGGAGCTGTTTTTT. Amino acid sequence: CASSLSGGGNTGELFF. The J gene is TRBJ2-2, the V gene TRBV7-3, with D perhaps matching TRBD2 (7 bases). CDR1 and CDR2 (germline): SGHTA, FQGTGA. Trimming took 2 bases from V and 2 from J, leaving 12 bases between them. The CDR3 loop spans 16 amino acids.

This clone was detected ten times or more. The genes are TRBV5-1 and TRBJ2-2; D might be TRBD1 (5 bases). Per the germline V gene, CDR1 is SGHRS and CDR2 is YFSETQ. V was trimmed by 4 bases and J by 6 bases, leaving 19 bases between them. CDR3 length: 16 residues. CDR3 coding DNA: TGCGCCAGCAGCCCCCTAGGGGAAGGTCGTTCCGGGGAGCTGTTTTTT. This sequence encodes CASSPLGEGRSGELFF.

At least ten counts were recorded for this clone. The rearrangement joins TRBV6-2 or TRBV6-3 to TRBJ2-5; 14 bases fit TRBD2. V shed 6 bases and J 5 bases; nucleotides not matched to a gene: 8. CDR1 MNHEY and CDR2 SVGEGT come from the germline V gene. This CDR3 comprises 16 residues. The DNA for the CDR3 is TGTGCCAGCAGCCACCGACTAGCGGGGGGGACGGAGACCCAGTACTTC. Encoded protein: CASSHRLAGGTETQYF.

This clone was found many times. The J gene is TRBJ2-7, the V gene TRBV5-6, with 7 bases aligning to TRBD1. Germline-derived CDR1 and CDR2 are SGHDT and YYEEEE. The CDR3 covers 13 residues. Trimming cost V 3 bases and J 3 bases; bases outside gene matches: 3. CDR3 nucleotide sequence: TGTGCCAGCAGCTCGACAGGGCGCTACGAGCAGTACTTC. It specifies CASSSTGRYEQYF.

In this sample, this clone turned up many times. The gene calls are TRBV4-2 and TRBJ2-5; D is possibly TRBD1 (6 bases). CDR3 length: 16 residues. The germline V gene encodes CDR1 LGHNA and CDR2 YNFKEQ. V lost 1 base, J lost 5 bases, and 17 bases lay in between. The CDR3 DNA sequence: TGTGCCAGCAGCCAAGGAGTGCGTAGGGGGAGCGAGACCCAGTACTTC. This codes for CASSQGVRRGSETQYF.

This clone was seen ten or more times. CDR3 nucleotides: TGTGCCAGCAGTTTAAGGGGGCAGGGATATGGCTACACCTTC. Residues: CASSLRGQGYGYTF. The chain couples TRBV27 to TRBJ1-2; TRBD1 aligns across 7 bases. From germline, CDR1 is MNHEY and CDR2 SMNVEV (reference sequence). V was pared by 2 bases and J by 5 bases, with 5 bases of the junction left unmatched. The CDR3 loop spans 14 amino acids.

This clone appeared many times. The rearrangement uses TRBV5-4 and TRBJ1-1; D not resolved. The CDR3 spans 14 residues. The germline CDR1 and CDR2 sequences are SGHNT and YYREEE (reference sequence). V shed 0 bases and J shed 0 bases, with 6 bases lying between them. The CDR3 here is CASSLDSLNTEAFF. The DNA of the CDR3 is TGTGCCAGCAGCTTGGACAGTTTGAACACTGAAGCTTTCTTT.

This clone was seen many times. The chain recombines TRBV6-5 with TRBJ2-7; 8 bases line up with TRBD1. Per germline, CDR1 MNHEY and CDR2 SVGAGI. J gave up 2 bases and V 6 bases, and 3 bases lay outside the gene matches. This CDR3 comprises 13 residues. The CDR3 loop is CASRAGGAYEQYF. The CDR3, as DNA: TGTGCCAGCAGGGCAGGGGGCGCCTACGAGCAGTACTTC.